Each of the 11 T cell receptor beta chains below was sequenced from the same sample in a study. TCRdb ran MiXCR on the 5' RACE reads and lists one entry per CDR3 protein. The data show fewer than 40,000 distinct CDR3 sequences, 24% seen once. Sequenced sample: memory CD4+ T cells sorted from blood. Subset given: memory CD4+ T cells, CD4+CD45RO+CD25-. Receptors originate from a female donor with breast cancer.

This clonotype was detected a few times. This chain connects TRBV4-2 to TRBJ2-2; 8 bases line up with TRBD2. The CDR3 is made up of 14 amino acids. CDR1 is LGHNA and CDR2 is YNFKEQ in the germline V gene. V shed 6 bases, J shed 5 bases, and the junction held 5 bases outside the gene matches. CDR3 sequence: CASRYSGRTGELFF. The CDR3 DNA reads as TGTGCCAGCAGGTACAGCGGGAGAACCGGGGAGCTGTTTTTT.

This clonotype was seen more than once but under ten times. As DNA, the CDR3 is TGCGCCAGCAGTGTGGGGAGGACCCAGTACTTC. Translation: CASSVGRTQYF. This sequence joins TRBV10-2 and TRBJ2-5; D might be TRBD2 (5 bases). Germline CDR1 WSHSY, CDR2 SAAADI. V lost 4 bases and J 7 bases, leaving 7 bases between the germline ends. The CDR3 sequence is 11 residues long.

This clonotype appeared a few times. The CDR3 is CASSYGTGDGNTIYF. As DNA, the CDR3 is TGTGCCAGCAGTTACGGGACAGGGGACGGAAACACCATATATTTT. This chain joins TRBV6-5 and TRBJ1-3; the match to TRBD1 covers 10 bases. V lost 2 bases to trimming and J lost 4 bases; unmatched junction nucleotides: 2. This CDR3 has 15 amino acids. Germline CDR1 reads MNHEY; CDR2 reads SVGAGI.

About this clonotype: With a much larger clone just one base away, this may be a read error. The chain couples TRBV20-1 to TRBJ1-5, with TRBD1 as a possible D gene (6 bases). Germline loops: CDR1 DFQATT, CDR2 SNEGSKA (reference sequence). The CDR3 is 14 amino acids. CDR3 in DNA: TGCGGTGCTCATCCAGGGGCGAACAATCAGCCCCAGCATTTT. Translation gives CGAHPGANNQPQHF.

This clonotype was picked up many times. This rearrangement joins TRBV9 to TRBJ2-7; D might be TRBD2 (5 bases). Germline loops: CDR1 SGDLS, CDR2 YYNGEE. V lost 3 bases and J 5 bases, leaving 15 bases between the germline ends. The length of the CDR3 is 14 residues. The CDR3 sequence: CASSESDGRDEQYF. CDR3 DNA: TGTGCCAGCAGCGAGTCCGATGGGCGGGACGAGCAGTACTTC.

This clonotype is medium-sized. This sequence joins TRBV10-2 and TRBJ2-7, with unresolved D. The V end was cut by 9 bases, the J end by 3 bases, with 9 bases between. This CDR3 is built from 11 residues. Germline V gene lookup returns CDR1 WSHSY and CDR2 SAAADI. The CDR3 region has the DNA TGCGCCAGGGACCGATGCTACGAGCAGTACTTC. Translation: CARDRCYEQYF.

This clonotype was counted at least ten times. This rearrangement joins TRBV6-5 to TRBJ1-1; D not resolved. The CDR3 runs 13 residues. V was shortened by 6 bases and J by 1 base, with 9 bases between the two germline ends. Germline V lookup: CDR1 MNHEY, CDR2 SVGAGI. This chain's CDR3 is CASRIGSNTEAFF. CDR3 DNA sequence: TGTGCCAGCAGGATCGGTTCGAACACTGAAGCTTTCTTT.

There are a few counts of this clonotype. This rearrangement joins TRBV6-4 to TRBJ2-3; the match to TRBD1 covers 7 bases. Germline CDR1 and CDR2: MRHNA and SNTAGT. This CDR3 contains 14 residues. Trimming at V came to 6 bases and at J to 7 bases, leaving 10 bases not matched to a gene. The CDR3 reads CASSPRQGANTQYF. The CDR3 DNA is TGTGCCAGCAGCCCGCGACAGGGCGCGAATACGCAGTATTTT.

In regard to this clonotype: A read error may produce the germline difference seen at one junction end. This chain joins TRBV4-2 and TRBJ2-3; perhaps TRBD1 as D (5 bases). CDR1 LGHNA and CDR2 YNFKEQ come from the germline V gene. This CDR3 contains 16 residues. CDR3 in amino acids: CASRIGQGTNTDTQYF. Written as DNA, the CDR3 is TGCGCCAGCAGGATTGGGCAGGGTACGAACACAGATACGCAGTATTTT.

The chain uses TRBV28 and TRBJ1-5; D is ambiguous. Looked up from germline, CDR1 is MDHEN and CDR2 is SYDVKM. The CDR3 contains 12 residues. Trimming shortened V by 7 bases and J by 4 bases, and 8 bases separated the two germline ends. CDR3 loop: CASMEGNQPQHF. DNA for the CDR3: TGTGCCAGCATGGAAGGGAATCAGCCCCAGCATTTT.

V is TRBV5-1 and J is TRBJ1-5; 12 positions agree with TRBD1. Germline values: CDR1 SGHRS, CDR2 YFSETQ. The CDR3 extends over 19 amino acids. Trimming removed 1 base from V and 0 bases from J; junction bases left unmatched: 8. The CDR3 here is CASSLLPGQGAYSNQPQHF. For the CDR3, the DNA is TGCGCCAGCAGCTTGTTACCGGGACAGGGGGCTTATAGCAATCAGCCCCAGCATTTT.